Sequencing of this T cell receptor beta chain was carried out in a study of CXCR3-negative and CXCR3-positive naive CD8 T cells. Study at large: Each library held about 1.5 +/- 0.3 million TRB reads, 120 million to 150 million in total.

In preparing the TRB cDNA libraries, 5' RACE with UMI labels was used. From the 5' RACE reads, TCRdb lists one entry per CDR3 protein and no DNA. The sample table sets out 100,000 to 150,000 distinct CDR3 sequences. The CDR3 length is 12 residues. Per the germline V gene, CDR1 is SGHTA and CDR2 is FQGNSA. Findings of the study overall: Similarly elevated diversity marked both naive subsets, with memory CD8+ cells showing far lower diversity. Unlike memory cells, which differed, naive CXCR3-negative and CXCR3-positive cells had similar TRBV-TRBJ usage. Researchers report CXCR3 expression partially decreased after cryopreservation, with fresh PBMCs used in most assays.

As to this clonotype: The antigen remains unidentified.

The sample consisted of naive CXCR3- CD8+ T cells from blood. The subset is: CD45RO-CCR7+CD27+CD95- naive CD8+ T cells lacking CXCR3 (TNR3-). This receptor was taken from a human donor in good health. Some clones in this sample may be carry-over from other donors' samples. V and J are TRBV7-2 and TRBJ2-7. CDR3: CASSLFDYEQYF. Complete variable domain (other parts from reference TRBV7-2 and TRBJ2-7): GAGVSQSPSNKVTEKGKDVELRCDPISGHTALYWYRQSLGQGLEFLIYFQGNSAPDKSGLPSDRFSAERTGGSVSTLTIQRTQQEDSAVYLCASSLFDYEQYFGPGTRLTVT.